The 8 T cell receptor beta chains presented below share a single source sample, sequenced in a study of blood T cell repertoires in COVID-19. The assay was immunoSEQ multiplex PCR, and TCRdb's table has in-frame clones only and misses some. The sample holds 53,000 or so clones; 90% to 95% are singletons and the top ten take around 3.1%. Sequencing used peripheral blood. These receptors were obtained from a human donor in a cohort sampled during active COVID-19.

This clone is a singleton in its sample. This chain uses TRBV12-3 or TRBV12-4 with TRBJ1-3; D is undetermined. The CDR3 loop spans 13 amino acids. The ends were cut back, 6 bases at V and 7 bases at J, with 13 bases in the middle. CDR3 bases: TGTGCCAGCAGCGACCTACCCGGGAACACCATATATTTT. It codes for CASSDLPGNTIYF.

The CDR3 nucleotides read TGTGCCGTTCTTTACACAGATACGCAGTATTTT. Amino acid sequence: CAVLYTDTQYF. The V gene is TRBV10-3, the J gene TRBJ2-3; D gene ambiguous. Looked up from germline, CDR1 is ENHRY and CDR2 is SYGVKD. Between the trimmed V and J ends, which lost 11 bases and 2 bases, there was a span of 8 bases. The CDR3 is made up of 11 amino acids.

The J gene is TRBJ2-3, the V gene TRBV27; TRBD1 aligns across 9 bases. The CDR3 is made up of 14 amino acids. V shed 8 bases and J 5 bases; nucleotides not matched to a gene: 8. The germline CDR1 and CDR2 sequences are MNHEY and SMNVEV (reference sequence). For the CDR3, the DNA is TGTGCCAGCGGGACAGGGCAATGGGTAGATACGCAGTATTTT. Translating it yields CASGTGQWVDTQYF.

This sequence joins TRBV9 and TRBJ1-2, with D tentatively TRBD1 (5 bases). Looked up from germline, CDR1 is SGDLS and CDR2 is YYNGEE. Trimming removed 4 bases at V and 0 bases at J, with 13 bases between. The CDR3 spans 15 residues. The CDR3 DNA sequence: TGTGCCAGCAGCCCCCGGGGAGGGGCTAACTATGGCTACACCTTC. Protein product: CASSPRGGANYGYTF.

The V call is TRBV5-6, the J call TRBJ2-3; the match to TRBD2 covers 11 bases. CDR1 is SGHDT, CDR2 YYEEEE, per germline. The trim removed 3 bases at V and 1 base at J, leaving 13 bases unmatched. This CDR3 has 19 residues. The CDR3 sequence: CASSSTGVAGGPGTDTQYF. CDR3 nucleotides: TGTGCCAGCAGCTCCACCGGGGTAGCGGGGGGGCCCGGCACAGATACGCAGTATTTT.

This rearrangement joins TRBV19 to TRBJ1-5; 7 bases are a match to TRBD1. The germline CDR1 and CDR2 sequences are LNHDA and SQIVND (reference sequence). The CDR3 loop spans 14 amino acids. Trimming cost V 3 bases and J 4 bases; bases outside gene matches: 3. The CDR3 protein is CASSISTGNQPQHF. CDR3 DNA: TGTGCCAGTAGTATCTCGACAGGGAATCAGCCCCAGCATTTT.

The V gene is TRBV7-9, the J gene TRBJ2-1; a possible D gene is TRBD1 (6 bases). V was cut by 3 bases and J by 10 bases, with 22 bases left in between. From germline, CDR1 is SEHNR and CDR2 FQNEAQ (reference sequence). The CDR3 runs 16 residues. The CDR3 protein is CASSFTYSIGGEEQFF. The CDR3 DNA is TGTGCCAGCAGCTTCACGTATAGCATAGGGGGTGAGGAGCAGTTCTTC.

V is TRBV4-1 and J is TRBJ1-5; weak D call: TRBD1 (5 bases). The CDR3 spans 15 residues. With 4 bases removed from V and 0 bases from J, the gap between germline ends came to 10 bases. The germline CDR1 and CDR2 sequences are MGHRA and YSYEKL. The CDR3 sequence is CASSRLTGSNQPQHF. The DNA for the CDR3 is TGCGCCAGCAGCCGATTAACAGGTAGCAATCAGCCCCAGCATTTT.